Each of the 3 T cell receptor beta chains below was sequenced from the same sample in a study of a mutant IDH1 vaccine in newly diagnosed glioma. Sequencing used immunoSEQ multiplex PCR; TCRdb keeps in-frame clones, though not all of them. The table includes approximately 54,000 clones, 65% to 85% detected once. Stated time point: baseline, week 1 (first vaccination visit). Treatment noted: pre-vaccination baseline after standard-of-care therapy. Source: PBMCs, taken from a glioma patient treated with radiotherapy, temozolomide or both. All receptors come from a man aged 18 to 35 with glioma.

Only a few counts were recorded for this clone. This chain uses TRBV7-9 with TRBJ1-2; 9 bases are shared with TRBD1. Per the germline V gene, CDR1 is SEHNR and CDR2 is FQNEAQ (reference sequence). The CDR3 runs to 15 residues. Trimming at V came to 5 bases and at J to 2 bases, leaving 6 bases not matched to a gene. The CDR3 DNA reads as TGTGCCAGCAGCCTAACCGACAGGGGGAACTATGGCTACACCTTC. Its protein is CASSLTDRGNYGYTF.

The V call is TRBV19, the J call TRBJ1-1; D gene ambiguous. The CDR3 is made up of 14 amino acids. Trimming shortened V by 6 bases and J by 0 bases, and 11 bases separated the two germline ends. Germline CDR1 is LNHDA and CDR2 is SQIVND (reference sequence). For the CDR3, the DNA is TGTGCCAGTAGGTTGTCGGTTTTGAACACTGAAGCTTTCTTT. It is translated as CASRLSVLNTEAFF.

This chain joins TRBV7-9 and TRBJ1-1; D might be TRBD1 (6 bases). CDR3 length: 14 residues. CDR1 is SEHNR and CDR2 is FQNEAQ in the germline V gene (reference sequence). Trimming took 4 bases from V and 6 from J, leaving 15 bases between them. The CDR3 loop reads CASSYRQESAEAFF. The CDR3 region has the DNA TGTGCCAGCAGCTACCGACAGGAGTCGGCTGAAGCTTTCTTT.